One and the same sample provided the 13 T cell receptor beta chains below, sequenced in a study of cytomegalovirus exposure and HLA in healthy donors. Researchers ran the PCR with 60 Vbeta and 13 Jbeta primers. Using immunoSEQ multiplex PCR, the repertoire was profiled, and TCRdb retains in-frame clones only, with some absent. The sample holds fewer than 250,000 clones, about four fifths seen once. Sequencing used PBMCs. The receptor set was obtained from a woman under 40 in good health and CMV-seropositive.

This chain links TRBV5-1 with TRBJ2-2; perhaps TRBD2 as D (6 bases). CDR3 length: 14 amino acids. Germline assignment: CDR1 SGHRS and CDR2 YFSETQ. The ends were cut back, 9 bases at V and 5 bases at J, with 17 bases in the middle. Here the CDR3 DNA reads TGCGCCACCCAGCAACCAGGAGGGACCGGGGAGCTGTTTTTT. The encoded protein is CATQQPGGTGELFF.

This clone was picked up one time. This chain uses TRBV21-1 with TRBJ2-2; the tabulated D call, TRBD2, remains unverified against the DNA. TRBV21-1 is annotated as a pseudogene. CDR3 length: 16 amino acids. CDR3 sequence (DNA): TGTGCCAGCAGCAAATCTAGCGGGGGGAACACCGGGGAGCTGTTTTTT. Translated: CASSKSSGGNTGELFF.

CDR3 DNA sequence: TGTGCCAGCAGCGTTCAAGCGGGACGGGCAGGCGAGCAGTTCTTC. This sequence encodes CASSVQAGRAGEQFF. The V and J genes are TRBV9 and TRBJ2-1, with TRBD2 identical over 7 bases. CDR3 length: 15 amino acids. The junction had 12 bases not matched to a gene; V was cut back by 2 bases and J by 10 bases. Looked up from germline, CDR1 is SGDLS and CDR2 is YYNGEE.

J is TRBJ2-1 and V is TRBV28; D perhaps matches TRBD1 (6 bases). The CDR3 length is 12 residues. Trimming stripped 4 bases from V and 7 bases from J, with 8 bases between. CDR1 is MDHEN, CDR2 SYDVKM, per germline. In DNA, the CDR3 is TGTGCCAGCAGTTCCGGACAGAATGAGCAGTTCTTC. Translating gives CASSSGQNEQFF.

This sequence joins TRBV15 and TRBJ2-1, with D tentatively TRBD1 (6 bases). The CDR3 has 13 residues. Germline-derived CDR1 and CDR2 are LNHNV and YYDKDF (reference sequence). Trimming cost V 9 bases and J 0 bases, with 9 bases left between them. The CDR3 sequence: CATTGSSYNEQFF. CDR3 DNA sequence: TGTGCCACAACAGGGAGCTCCTACAATGAGCAGTTCTTC. Full variable domain (rest looked up from reference TRBV15 and TRBJ2-1): DAMVIQNPRYQVTQFGKPVTLSCSQTLNHNVMYWYQQKSSQAPKLLFHYYDKDFNNEADTPDNFQSRRPNTSFCFLDIRSPGLGDTAMYLCATTGSSYNEQFFGPGTRLTVL.

This clone has more than one count but fewer than ten. This chain connects TRBV15 to TRBJ2-6; TRBD2 aligns across 7 bases. The CDR3 covers 16 residues. CDR1 is LNHNV and CDR2 is YYDKDF in the germline V gene (reference sequence). Losses at the gene ends were 3 bases for V and 1 base for J; bases not matched to a gene: 3. The DNA for the CDR3 is TGTGCCACCAGCAGGCCGCGGGAGTCTGGGGCCAACGTCCTGACTTTC. This codes for CATSRPRESGANVLTF.

This clone was counted between two and nine times. The chain links TRBV5-6 to TRBJ1-6; D is unresolved. The germline CDR1 and CDR2 sequences are SGHDT and YYEEEE. The CDR3 contains 14 residues. V was shortened by 2 bases and J by 8 bases, with 11 bases between the two germline ends. The CDR3 protein is CASSLDERDSPLHF. In DNA form, the CDR3 reads TGTGCCAGCAGCTTAGATGAGCGGGATTCACCCCTCCACTTT.

The genes are TRBV30 and TRBJ2-1; the match to TRBD2 covers 9 bases. CDR1 and CDR2 (germline): GTSNPN, SVGIG (reference sequence). The CDR3 spans 12 residues. J lost 7 bases, V lost 4 bases, and 2 bases had no gene match. CDR3 nucleotides: TGTGCCTGGACTAGCGGGATGAATGAGCAGTTCTTC. This gives the protein CAWTSGMNEQFF.

DNA of the CDR3: TGTGCCAGCAGTGGGAGATGGGACTCTGGCGAGCAGTACTTC. Translated: CASSGRWDSGEQYF. The V gene is TRBV6-1, the J gene TRBJ2-7, with D possibly being TRBD2 (6 bases). This CDR3 has 14 amino acids. CDR1 is MNHNS, CDR2 SASEGT, per germline. V shed 4 bases and J shed 6 bases, with 16 bases lying between them.

This clone was seen a single time. This chain connects TRBV6-1 to TRBJ1-5; perhaps TRBD1 as D (5 bases). The CDR3 is 15 amino acids. CDR1 MNHNS and CDR2 SASEGT come from the germline V gene. Trimming took 8 bases from V and 1 from J, leaving 15 bases between them. The CDR3 nucleotides are TGTGCCAGCCGCCCCGGGGGTCCGAGCAATCAGCCCCAGCATTTT. Translating it yields CASRPGGPSNQPQHF.

V and J are TRBV20-1 and TRBJ2-7; no clear D. CDR1 is DFQATT and CDR2 is SNEGSKA in the germline V gene (reference sequence). The CDR3 loop spans 11 amino acids. V was cut by 5 bases and J by 3 bases, with 8 bases left in between. In nucleotides, the CDR3 is TGCAGTGCTCTAGGCAGCTACGAGCAGTACTTC. This gives the protein CSALGSYEQYF.

This clone turned up a few times. This sequence joins TRBV6-1 and TRBJ2-7; a possible D gene is TRBD2 (5 bases). The V end lost 6 bases, the J end lost 0 bases, and 12 bases lay between the germline ends. The germline V gene has CDR1 MNHNS and CDR2 SASEGT. This CDR3 has 14 residues. The CDR3 reads CASRSAGGSYEQYF. CDR3 coding DNA: TGTGCCAGCAGATCGGCGGGTGGCTCCTACGAGCAGTACTTC.

This chain uses TRBV5-1 with TRBJ2-2; 12 nucleotides align to TRBD2. The V segment lost 4 bases and the J segment 6 bases; nucleotides outside the gene matches: 7. This CDR3 has 16 residues. Per the germline V gene, CDR1 is SGHRS and CDR2 is YFSETQ. Here the CDR3 DNA reads TGCGCCAGCAGCCCTAGGACTAGCGGGGCGTCCGGGGAGCTGTTTTTT. Its translation: CASSPRTSGASGELFF.